This TCR beta chain was recorded in a study of T cell repertoires in cytomegalovirus infection (dated by TCRdb to about 2019). Study-wide context: Donor HLA type was relevant to the analysis, because carriage of CMV infection together with the matching HLA type was indicated by public TCR beta signatures.

Reads for this sample came from an Illumina HiSeq 1500. The public reads were quality trimmed at Q25 with fastp and then assembled into clones with MiXCR by TCRdb, keeping productive beta chains. Every entry covers one CDR3 protein and lists the most common genes and DNA from its rows. The table for this sample lists hundreds of thousands of distinct CDR3 sequences; roughly 15% of them were counted only once. Around 12% of the sample rests with the top ten. This clonotype was detected only a few times. Its specific antigen is unknown. The sample holds no much larger clone one base away, and base qualities are not on file. General conclusions and limits of the study: Cumulative frequency of public TCR beta family members discriminated carriers of CMV infection plus the relevant HLA type in this cohort and an independent approximately 360-donor cohort. The ex vivo response was dominated by HLA-C-restricted CMV-specific TCR beta clonotypes, which also provided the single most frequent clonotype in two of eight donors.

Taken from the germline V gene (reference sequence), the CDR1 and CDR2 loops are SEHNR and FQNEAQ. Cut back by 5 bases and 7 bases, the V and J ends lie 17 bases apart. The CDR3 holds 14 amino acids from the cysteine to the phenylalanine. The DNA shown is the 42-base CDR3, in frame from base 1. This sequence was found in a human donor in good health (CMV status not recorded). Some clones in this sample may be carry-over from other donors' samples. The sequence is built from TRBV7-9 and TRBJ1-2; the D gene assignment is ambiguous. The sample taken for sequencing was PBMCs. The DNA reads TGTGCCAGCAGCCTAGACCTATTGCACTCTGGCTACACCTTC. It encodes CASSLDLLHSGYTF. The reference TRBV7-9 and TRBJ1-2 proteins fill in what lies around the CDR3, so the full variable domain reads DTGVSQNPRHKITKRGQNVTFRCDPISEHNRLYWYRQTLGQGPEFLTYFQNEAQLEKSRLLSDRFSAERPKGSFSTLEIQRTEQGDSAMYLCASSLDLLHSGYTFGSGTRLTVV.